A single T cell receptor (beta chain) is shown here with its context. Its antigen remains unidentified. The CDR3 loop spans 15 amino acids. Germline-derived CDR1 and CDR2 are SGHTA and FQGNSA. Trimming at V came to 1 base and at J to 6 bases, leaving 8 bases not matched to a gene. PCR employed 60 Vbeta and 13 Jbeta primers. Some clones are missing from TCRdb's copy, which holds only in-frame ones; the method was immunoSEQ multiplex PCR. This table holds 170,000 or so clones, about 78% found once. The sample is drawn from a study of cytomegalovirus exposure and HLA in healthy donors. Study-wide findings and caveats: A later analysis associated 15,000 or so TCR beta sequences with HLA alleles at a 0.05 false discovery rate.

This clonotype originated in a man between 60 and 75 years old in good health and CMV-seronegative. The rearrangement joins TRBV7-2 to TRBJ2-5; TRBD2 agrees at 7 bases. Sequencing used PBMCs. The CDR3 DNA sequence: TGTGCCAGCAGCTTAGGGGGGGTGGGAGGGAAGACCCAGTACTTC. It encodes CASSLGGVGGKTQYF.